A single sample is the source of the 27 T cell receptor beta chains below, sequenced in a study of T cells in Graves' hyperthyroidism and ophthalmopathy. TCR beta CDR3 regions were amplified from RNA. HTBI primers drove first-round RT-PCR of the TCR CDR3. Via MiXCR, TCRdb re-called the multiplex PCR reads, giving one row per CDR3 protein. The sample has roughly 260,000 distinct CDR3 sequences, more than 12% seen once. The sequenced material came from blood. These receptors were obtained from a woman aged 40 to 50 with Graves' hyperthyroidism that later progressed to Graves' ophthalmopathy.

The V call is TRBV7-8, the J call TRBJ1-1; TRBD1 is a possible D gene (5 bases). V was clipped by 5 bases and J by 2 bases, with 12 bases between them. The V gene's germline CDR1 is SGHVS and CDR2 FQNEAQ. The CDR3 spans 14 residues. This chain's CDR3 is CASSLTEQNTEAFF. The DNA of the CDR3 is TGTGCCAGCAGCCTGACAGAGCAAAACACTGAAGCTTTCTTT.

This clonotype was counted ten times or more. V and J are TRBV3-1 and TRBJ2-7; the D gene could be TRBD1 or TRBD2 (6 bases each). The V gene lost 2 bases and the J gene lost 6 bases, with 17 bases spanning the gap. The germline gives CDR1 LGHDT, CDR2 YNNKEL (reference sequence). This CDR3 is built from 15 residues. The CDR3 DNA reads as TGTGCCAGCAGCCAACCGAAAACTAGCAGGGGCGAGCAGTACTTC. Translation gives CASSQPKTSRGEQYF.

At least ten counts were recorded for this clonotype. The rearrangement uses TRBV11-2 and TRBJ2-2, with a possible D match to TRBD1 (5 bases). Germline CDR1 reads SGHAT; CDR2 reads FQNNGV. Between the trimmed V and J ends, which lost 3 bases and 7 bases, there was a span of 12 bases. The CDR3 covers 14 residues. CDR3 DNA: TGTGCCAGCAGCTTCTGGCAGGGCGGCGGGGAGCTGTTTTTT. Translated: CASSFWQGGGELFF. The whole variable domain, remainder taken from reference TRBV11-2 and TRBJ2-2, is EAGVAQSPRYKIIEKRQSVAFWCNPISGHATLYWYQQILGQGPKLLIQFQNNGVVDDSQLPKDRFSAERLKGVDSTLKIQPAKLEDSAVYLCASSFWQGGGELFFGEGSRLTVL.

This clonotype appeared many times. This chain joins TRBV9 and TRBJ1-3; D uncertain. Per the germline V gene, CDR1 is SGDLS and CDR2 is YYNGEE. The CDR3 extends over 17 amino acids. The V end lost 0 bases, the J end lost 4 bases, and 17 bases lay between the germline ends. CDR3 region: CASSVDPGEKGGNTIYF. The CDR3 region has the DNA TGTGCCAGCAGCGTAGATCCCGGGGAGAAAGGAGGAAACACCATATATTTT.

This clonotype was seen a handful of times. V gene TRBV6-1 combines with J gene TRBJ1-5, with a weak D call TRBD1 (6 bases). Germline loops: CDR1 MNHNS, CDR2 SASEGT. This CDR3 comprises 15 residues. Trimming stripped 7 bases from V and 0 bases from J, with 13 bases between. The CDR3 loop is CASKEQGFSNQPQHF. In DNA form, the CDR3 reads TGTGCCAGCAAGGAACAGGGTTTTAGCAATCAGCCCCAGCATTTT.

This clonotype was seen at least ten times. One end of the junction varies from germline; a read error may be responsible. CDR3 nucleotides: TGTACCAGCAGTCTCACAGGGGGAGAGACCCAGTACTTC. Translated, it gives CTSSLTGGETQYF. V usage is TRBV27 and J usage is TRBJ2-5, with 8 bases matching TRBD1. The CDR3 has 13 amino acids. CDR1 and CDR2 from the germline V gene are MNHEY and SMNVEV (reference sequence).

In this sample, this clonotype turned up many times. The V gene is TRBV12-3 or TRBV12-4, the J gene TRBJ2-7, with 7 bases lining up with TRBD2. This CDR3 has 18 amino acids. Trimming cost V 5 bases and J 4 bases; bases outside gene matches: 20. The CDR3 loop reads CASSNGIFGGGSQYEQYF. The CDR3 DNA reads TGTGCCAGCAGTAACGGGATTTTCGGCGGCGGGAGTCAGTACGAGCAGTACTTC.

The table lists this clonotype with many counts. Compared with germline, one end of the junction differs, possibly owing to a read error. The chain carries TRBV11-2 and TRBJ1-3; no clear D gene. This CDR3 region has 14 residues. From germline, CDR1 is SGHAT and CDR2 FQNNGV. The CDR3 nucleotides are TGTGCCAGCAGCTTTACGGGCTCTGGAAACACCATATTTTTT. Protein product: CASSFTGSGNTIFF.

This clonotype was observed a handful of times. A much bigger clone sits one base away, suggesting this may be a read error. This likely comes from a read error, as the CDR3 has no conserved phenylalanine or tryptophan at its end. The genes are TRBV20-1 and TRBJ2-7; 8 bases line up with TRBD2. V was clipped by 4 bases and J by 3 bases; unmatched bases: 5. The CDR3 contains 13 residues. In germline, CDR1 is DFQATT, CDR2 SNEGSKA (reference sequence). CDR3 loop: CSATPGGNYEQYL. Here the CDR3 DNA reads TGCAGTGCTACGCCGGGGGGGAACTACGAGCAGTACCTC.

The table lists this clonotype with many counts. The CDR3 is CASSLGFGEVPYNEQFF. The DNA of the CDR3 is TGTGCCAGCAGTTTAGGATTTGGGGAGGTGCCCTACAATGAGCAGTTCTTC. The chain carries TRBV28 and TRBJ2-1, with D perhaps matching TRBD2 (6 bases). The CDR3 loop spans 17 amino acids. Germline V CDR1 and CDR2: MDHEN, SYDVKM. Trimming took off 2 bases at V and 2 bases at J, with 16 bases between the two ends.

This clonotype has at least ten counts. The chain carries TRBV10-3 and TRBJ2-2; 7 bases line up with TRBD2. Germline V gene data show CDR1 as ENHRY and CDR2 as SYGVKD. The CDR3 loop spans 16 amino acids. Trimming took 10 bases from V and 2 from J; bases not matched to a gene: 13. The DNA of the CDR3 is TGTGCCACGCAATTTTCAGCGGGATTAAACACCGGGGAGCTGTTTTTT. Amino acids: CATQFSAGLNTGELFF.

In its sample, this clonotype was seen many times. The chain links TRBV2 to TRBJ2-2; D is ambiguous. Germline V gives CDR1 SNHLY, CDR2 FYNNEI. With 0 bases removed from V and 8 bases from J, the gap between germline ends came to 1 base. The CDR3 sequence is 11 residues long. The CDR3 here is CASSEAGELFF. CDR3 bases: TGTGCCAGCAGTGAAGCTGGGGAGCTGTTTTTT.

Concerning this clonotype: A much larger clone sits a single nucleotide away, making a read error possible. J is TRBJ1-1 and V is TRBV19; D is unresolved. CDR1 is LNHDA, CDR2 SQIVND, per germline (reference sequence). CDR3 size: 14 residues. Trimming removed 5 bases from V and 9 bases from J, with 19 bases in between. This CDR3 reads CASSEQRKRGQAFF. The CDR3 DNA is TGTGCCAGTAGTGAACAGAGGAAACGAGGTCAAGCTTTCTTT.

Ten or more counts support this clonotype. The rearrangement links TRBV7-9 to TRBJ1-4; D may be TRBD1 (5 bases). Germline values: CDR1 SEHNR, CDR2 FQNEAQ (reference sequence). CDR3 length: 16 residues. V dropped 5 bases and J dropped 8 bases, with 21 bases sitting between them. The CDR3 spells CASSRSTARQEEKLFF. DNA for the CDR3: TGTGCCAGCAGCCGATCGACAGCAAGGCAGGAAGAAAAACTGTTTTTT.

In its sample, this clonotype was seen many times. This rearrangement joins TRBV6-1 to TRBJ1-6, with 7 nucleotides matching TRBD1. The germline CDR1 and CDR2 sequences are MNHNS and SASEGT. This CDR3 is 14 amino acids long. The V gene end was trimmed by 6 bases and the J gene end by 10 bases; junction bases not matched to a gene: 9. The CDR3 DNA sequence: TGTGCCAGCAGCCCATACAGGGGCGGATCACCCCTCCACTTT. It encodes CASSPYRGGSPLHF.

This clonotype was detected ten times or more. The chain is built from TRBV27 and TRBJ2-2; D perhaps matches TRBD2 (5 bases). Trimming removed 5 bases at V and 6 bases at J, with 13 bases between. From germline, CDR1 is MNHEY and CDR2 SMNVEV (reference sequence). The CDR3 spans 14 residues. The CDR3 sequence is CASSPILGPGELFF. CDR3 bases: TGTGCCAGCAGTCCTATACTAGGTCCCGGGGAGCTGTTTTTT.

This clonotype appeared a few times. The chain is built from TRBV28 and TRBJ2-1; D is perhaps TRBD1 or TRBD2 (5 bases each). Germline V gives CDR1 MDHEN, CDR2 SYDVKM. V lost 1 base and J lost 6, with 10 bases in between. The CDR3 consists of 14 residues. The CDR3, as DNA: TGTGCCAGCAGTTTATCCGGGACGGTCAATGAGCAGTTCTTC. Translation gives CASSLSGTVNEQFF.

This clonotype has a handful of counts. The V call is TRBV5-1, the J call TRBJ2-7; D possibly uses TRBD1 or TRBD2 (7 bases each). Trimming left V 4 bases short and J 3 bases short, with 17 bases between. This CDR3 contains 15 residues. Germline CDR1 SGHRS, CDR2 YFSETQ. CDR3 amino acids: CASSPEGGDSYEQYF. CDR3 coding DNA: TGCGCCAGCAGCCCGGAGGGAGGGGACAGCTACGAGCAGTACTTC.

This clonotype was observed at least ten times. This chain joins TRBV12-3 or TRBV12-4 and TRBJ2-3; D tentatively reads TRBD1 or TRBD2 (5 bases each). The V end lost 6 bases, the J end lost 6 bases, and 19 bases lay between the germline ends. The CDR3 has 15 residues. As DNA, the CDR3 is TGTGCCAGCAGACACCGGGACGCCCGAGGGGATACGCAGTATTTT. Amino acids: CASRHRDARGDTQYF.

In this sample, this clonotype turned up many times. V and J are TRBV27 and TRBJ2-5, with 7 bases fitting TRBD1. Trimming removed 6 bases from V and 4 bases from J; junction bases left unmatched: 5. This CDR3 has 13 residues. Germline CDR1 is MNHEY and CDR2 is SMNVEV (reference sequence). The CDR3 here is CASRVQGRETQYF. The CDR3 bases are TGTGCCAGCAGGGTACAGGGGAGAGAGACCCAGTACTTC.

This clonotype was found a few times. It may be a read error: a sequence one base away is much more abundant. J is TRBJ2-1 and V is TRBV27; TRBD2 matches at 10 bases. This CDR3 has 15 amino acids. The germline CDR1 and CDR2 sequences are MNHEY and SMNVEV (reference sequence). CDR3 sequence (DNA): TGTGCCAGCAGTTTATTACTAGCGGGATACAATGGGCAGTTCTTC. This codes for CASSLLLAGYNGQFF.

There are a few counts of this clonotype. V and J are TRBV19 and TRBJ2-1; weak D call: TRBD2 (6 bases). Germline CDR1 and CDR2: LNHDA and SQIVND (reference sequence). The CDR3 sequence is 17 residues long. V was clipped by 4 bases and J by 2 bases, with 18 bases between them. CDR3 sequence: CASSTGGTRSPYNEQFF. CDR3 in DNA: TGTGCCAGTAGTACTGGCGGGACGCGATCTCCCTACAATGAGCAGTTCTTC.

The rearrangement joins TRBV27 to TRBJ2-1; 14 bases map to TRBD2. Trimming removed 6 bases from V and 7 bases from J; junction bases left unmatched: 11. CDR3 length: 17 residues. Per the germline V gene, CDR1 is MNHEY and CDR2 is SMNVEV (reference sequence). CDR3 loop: CASRPFAGTSGRNEQFF. CDR3 sequence (DNA): TGTGCCAGCAGACCATTTGCCGGGACTAGCGGGAGAAATGAGCAGTTCTTC.

The table lists this clonotype with many counts. V usage is TRBV28 and J usage is TRBJ1-5, with D perhaps matching TRBD1 (6 bases). Trimming removed 3 bases at V and 6 bases at J, with 18 bases between. This CDR3 has 16 residues. Looked up from germline, CDR1 is MDHEN and CDR2 is SYDVKM. CDR3 in amino acids: CASSFSNDRLGQPQHF. The DNA of the CDR3 is TGTGCCAGCAGTTTCTCCAATGACAGGTTGGGTCAGCCCCAGCATTTT. Full variable domain (outside the CDR3, taken from reference TRBV28 and TRBJ1-5): DVKVTQSSRYLVKRTGEKVFLECVQDMDHENMFWYRQDPGLGLRLIYFSYDVKMKEKGDIPEGYSVSREKKERFSLILESASTNQTSMYLCASSFSNDRLGQPQHFGDGTRLSIL.

This clonotype was counted many times. This rearrangement joins TRBV7-8 to TRBJ2-7; 14 bases match TRBD2. This CDR3 region has 17 residues. The V and J ends lost 5 bases and 5 bases, in that order; junction bases with no gene match: 11. The germline gives CDR1 SGHVS, CDR2 FQNEAQ. As DNA, the CDR3 is TGTGCCAGCAGCCTCAGACTAGCGGGAGGGCCCGGGCACGAGCAGTACTTC. Translated, it gives CASSLRLAGGPGHEQYF.

Only a few counts were recorded for this clonotype. The CDR3 region has the DNA TGCAGTGCGGGACTTAATGAGCAGTTCTTC. This codes for CSAGLNEQFF. The chain joins TRBV20-1 to TRBJ2-1; TRBD2 might be the D (6 bases). This CDR3 contains 10 residues. CDR1 and CDR2 from the germline V gene are DFQATT and SNEGSKA (reference sequence). V was shortened by 6 bases and J by 7 bases, with 7 bases between the two germline ends.

The chain is built from TRBV19 and TRBJ1-1; unclear D gene. The CDR3 covers 15 residues. V was shortened by 5 bases and J by 0 bases, with 13 bases between the two germline ends. CDR1 and CDR2 (germline): LNHDA, SQIVND (reference sequence). CDR3 nucleotides: TGTGCCAGTAGTGTAGCCGGGAGTATGAACACTGAAGCTTTCTTT. It yields the protein CASSVAGSMNTEAFF.